These 30 T cell receptor beta chains were all obtained from the same sample, sequenced in a study of blood T cell repertoires in COVID-19. Assay: immunoSEQ multiplex PCR; the TCRdb copy retains only in-frame clones and omits some. The table records 200,000 to 250,000 clones, about 90% of them present only once. Sequencing input: PBMCs or T cells enriched from blood (not recorded which). The receptors were gathered from a woman in her 50s in a cohort exposed to, infected with or recovered from COVID-19 (not recorded which).

J is TRBJ2-1 and V is TRBV5-1; 8 nucleotides match TRBD2. The CDR3 has 14 amino acids. Trimming cost V 2 bases and J 9 bases; bases outside gene matches: 7. Germline V CDR1 and CDR2: SGHRS, YFSETQ. The CDR3 DNA sequence: TGCGCCAGCAGCTTCTTGCGGGAGGCGGGTGAGCAGTTCTTC. Amino acid sequence: CASSFLREAGEQFF.

The chain uses TRBV4-3 and TRBJ2-7, with 9 nucleotides matching TRBD1. J was trimmed by 3 bases and V by 0 bases; bases with no gene match: 21. Germline lookup yields CDR1 LGHNA and CDR2 YSLEER. The CDR3 contains 21 residues. CDR3 region: CASSQDLSGQGFYAGNYEQYF. CDR3 DNA: TGCGCCAGCAGCCAAGATCTCTCGGGACAGGGTTTTTACGCGGGGAACTACGAGCAGTACTTC.

DNA of the CDR3: TGTGCCAGCAGCCCCCCGACGGGTGGGGGCCACACCGGGGAGCTGTTTTTT. It specifies CASSPPTGGGHTGELFF. This rearrangement joins TRBV5-4 to TRBJ2-2; D perhaps matches TRBD1 (6 bases). Trimming pared 4 bases from V and 3 bases from J, leaving 19 bases between. Germline lookup yields CDR1 SGHNT and CDR2 YYREEE (reference sequence). The CDR3 runs 17 residues. The variable domain in full, with the rest retrieved from reference TRBV5-4 and TRBJ2-2, is ETGVTQSPTHLIKTRGQQVTLRCSSQSGHNTVSWYQQALGQGPQFIFQYYREEENGRGNFPPRFSGLQFPNYSSELNVNALELDDSALYLCASSPPTGGGHTGELFFGEGSRLTVL.

The chain joins TRBV6-5 to TRBJ2-3, with 7 bases identical to TRBD1. V lost 0 bases, J lost 4 bases, and 1 base stayed unmatched. The CDR3 has 14 amino acids. Germline values: CDR1 MNHEY, CDR2 SVGAGI. The CDR3 region is CASSYSQGADTQYF. CDR3 sequence (DNA): TGTGCCAGCAGTTACTCGCAGGGGGCAGATACGCAGTATTTT.

The chain's CDR3 is CASSYKAIRGETQYF. The CDR3 nucleotides are TGTGCCAGCAGTTACAAAGCTATAAGGGGGGAGACCCAGTACTTC. The chain uses TRBV6-5 and TRBJ2-5, with D maybe TRBD1 (6 bases). Germline CDR1 MNHEY, CDR2 SVGAGI. The V end was cut by 2 bases, the J end by 5 bases, with 15 bases between. The CDR3 sequence is 15 residues long.

The chain has TRBV28 and TRBJ2-3; perhaps TRBD2 as D (5 bases). CDR1 and CDR2 (germline): MDHEN, SYDVKM. Between the trimmed V and J ends, which lost 3 bases and 8 bases, there was a span of 9 bases. The length of the CDR3 is 12 residues. The CDR3 here is CASSLRVSTQYF. The CDR3 DNA follows: TGTGCCAGCAGTTTGCGGGTTAGTACGCAGTATTTT.

The chain combines TRBV9 with TRBJ1-2; perhaps TRBD1 as D (6 bases). Germline-derived CDR1 and CDR2 are SGDLS and YYNGEE. V gave up 4 bases and J gave up 2 bases, with 9 bases separating them. The CDR3 totals 13 residues. As DNA, the CDR3 is TGTGCCAGCAGCCGAACAGGGAACTATGGCTACACCTTC. Its protein is CASSRTGNYGYTF.

The rearrangement links TRBV13 to TRBJ2-1; 7 bases agree with TRBD2. Looked up from germline, CDR1 is PRHDT and CDR2 is FYEKMQ (reference sequence). The CDR3 sequence is 13 residues long. The V gene end was trimmed by 2 bases and the J gene end by 7 bases; junction bases not matched to a gene: 2. The CDR3 here is CASSLLRENEQFF. The CDR3 DNA reads as TGTGCCAGCAGCTTACTGCGGGAGAATGAGCAGTTCTTC.

The chain carries TRBV7-9 and TRBJ1-2; D uncertain. The germline V and J ends were trimmed by 3 bases and 8 bases, with 10 bases remaining between them. The CDR3 length is 12 residues. Germline V gives CDR1 SEHNR, CDR2 FQNEAQ (reference sequence). The CDR3 region has the DNA TGTGCCAGCAGCTTGGGAGAGTTAGGCTACACCTTC. Its translation is CASSLGELGYTF.

The chain couples TRBV6-5 to TRBJ2-5, with D hard to call. Deletions cut 2 bases from V and 4 bases from J, with 8 bases between. This CDR3 is built from 13 residues. Germline V gives CDR1 MNHEY, CDR2 SVGAGI. The CDR3 protein is CASSYAVRETQYF. Written as DNA, the CDR3 is TGTGCCAGCAGTTACGCGGTTCGAGAGACCCAGTACTTC.

This clone was recorded once. The chain couples TRBV27 to TRBJ1-4; D is unresolved. V shed 3 bases and J shed 5 bases, with 13 bases lying between them. Germline V gives CDR1 MNHEY, CDR2 SMNVEV (reference sequence). This CDR3 region has 15 residues. The CDR3 DNA sequence: TGTGCCAGCAGTTTGTCGTGGGGAGGGAATGAAAAACTGTTTTTT. Its translation: CASSLSWGGNEKLFF.

The V gene is TRBV10-1, the J gene TRBJ2-2, with a tentative D call TRBD2 (7 bases). This CDR3 spans 13 amino acids. V lost 2 bases and J lost 7, with 8 bases in between. Germline V CDR1 and CDR2: WNHNN, SYGVQD (reference sequence). DNA of the CDR3: TGCGCCAGCAGTGAGAGGGGGGGCGGGGAGCTGTTTTTT. As protein: CASSERGGGELFF.

The chain recombines TRBV7-2 with TRBJ1-1; the D is unclear. CDR1 is SGHTA, CDR2 FQGNSA, per germline. CDR3 length equals 14 residues. V shed 0 bases and J shed 2 bases, with 7 bases lying between them. The CDR3 region is CASSLAALNTEAFF. The CDR3 nucleotides read TGTGCCAGCAGCTTAGCAGCGTTAAACACTGAAGCTTTCTTT. The whole variable domain, remainder taken from reference TRBV7-2 and TRBJ1-1, is GAGVSQSPSNKVTEKGKDVELRCDPISGHTALYWYRQSLGQGLEFLIYFQGNSAPDKSGLPSDRFSAERTGGSVSTLTIQRTQQEDSAVYLCASSLAALNTEAFFGQGTRLTVV.

The chain is built from TRBV30 and TRBJ1-5, with no clear D. V dropped 2 bases and J dropped 3 bases, with 8 bases sitting between them. In germline, CDR1 is GTSNPN, CDR2 SVGIG (reference sequence). The CDR3 covers 13 residues. CDR3 residues: CAWSTVFNQPQHF. The CDR3 DNA follows: TGTGCCTGGAGTACGGTGTTCAATCAGCCCCAGCATTTT.

The gene calls are TRBV7-2 and TRBJ1-2; D gene ambiguous. V lost 1 base to trimming and J lost 4 bases, with 7 bases between them. Per germline, CDR1 SGHTA and CDR2 FQGNSA. The CDR3 runs to 13 residues. The CDR3 DNA is TGTGCCAGCAGCTTAGAGACTTTCTATGGCTACACCTTC. This translates into CASSLETFYGYTF.

This chain connects TRBV4-3 to TRBJ1-4; D might be TRBD1 (5 bases). The CDR3 spans 13 residues. Trimming removed 1 base from V and 9 bases from J, with 9 bases in between. CDR1 LGHNA and CDR2 YSLEER come from the germline V gene. The CDR3 reads CASSQGRGQKLFF. CDR3 DNA: TGCGCCAGCAGCCAAGGAAGGGGCCAAAAACTGTTTTTT.

The chain joins TRBV7-8 to TRBJ1-1; D gene ambiguous. This CDR3 has 14 residues. Per the germline V gene, CDR1 is SGHVS and CDR2 is FQNEAQ. Trimming removed 4 bases at V and 9 bases at J, with 18 bases between. CDR3 DNA sequence: TGTGCCAGCAGCTACCGGGGTATTAAGTTAAAAGCTTTCTTT. Translated: CASSYRGIKLKAFF.

In this sample, this clone turned up once. Written as DNA, the CDR3 is TGTGCCAGCAGTTTCGTTGCAGGGTGGTCTCAGGGCTACACCTTC. Translated: CASSFVAGWSQGYTF. This rearrangement joins TRBV28 to TRBJ1-2; D is possibly TRBD1 (5 bases). This CDR3 has 15 amino acids. Germline assignment: CDR1 MDHEN and CDR2 SYDVKM. V dropped 3 bases and J dropped 8 bases, with 19 bases sitting between them.

V gene TRBV19 combines with J gene TRBJ1-1, with 7 bases aligning to TRBD1. Germline lookup yields CDR1 LNHDA and CDR2 SQIVND (reference sequence). J was trimmed by 5 bases and V by 3 bases; bases with no gene match: 6. The CDR3 length is 14 residues. The CDR3 bases are TGTGCCAGTAGTATCACAGGGGCTATGACTGAAGCTTTCTTT. This codes for CASSITGAMTEAFF.

This chain joins TRBV5-1 and TRBJ1-1, with D possibly matching TRBD1 (5 bases). The V gene's germline CDR1 is SGHRS and CDR2 YFSETQ. The ends were cut back, 1 base at V and 2 bases at J, with 9 bases in the middle. The CDR3 runs 14 residues. The DNA for the CDR3 is TGCGCCAGCAGCTTGACAGGCTACAACACTGAAGCTTTCTTT. Protein sequence: CASSLTGYNTEAFF.

The chain joins TRBV4-1 to TRBJ1-2; D call uncertain. The CDR3 runs to 17 residues. Trimming stripped 0 bases from V and 5 bases from J, with 19 bases between. Germline CDR1 MGHRA, CDR2 YSYEKL. Here the CDR3 reads CASSQDERVARGYGYTF. The CDR3, as DNA: TGCGCCAGCAGCCAAGATGAACGCGTAGCTCGGGGTTATGGCTACACCTTC.

Comment on this clone: One junction end does not reproduce the germline sequence, and a read error may be involved. The genes are TRBV11-2 and TRBJ2-7; 11 nucleotides agree with TRBD1. The germline gives CDR1 SGHAT, CDR2 FQNNGV. The CDR3 extends over 15 amino acids. The CDR3 sequence is CASSSPGQGVYAQYF. In DNA, the CDR3 is TGTGCCAGCAGCTCCCCGGGACAGGGGGTGTACGCGCAGTACTTC.

A few counts support this clone. The chain links TRBV2 to TRBJ2-5; D is possibly TRBD2 (6 bases). This CDR3 spans 16 amino acids. Germline CDR1 reads SNHLY; CDR2 reads FYNNEI. The V end was cut by 2 bases, the J end by 1 base, with 14 bases between. CDR3 sequence reads: CASSELPGATQETQYF. The CDR3 DNA follows: TGTGCCAGCAGTGAACTACCGGGAGCGACCCAAGAGACCCAGTACTTC.

The chain uses TRBV3-1 (or the pseudogene TRBV3-2) and TRBJ1-6, with D unresolved. CDR1 is LGHDT and CDR2 is YNNKEL in the germline V gene (reference sequence). This CDR3 spans 14 amino acids. Trimming shortened V by 3 bases and J by 3 bases, and 6 bases separated the two germline ends. The DNA of the CDR3 is TGTGCCAGCAGCCAGGGCCACTATAATTCACCCCTCCACTTT. This translates into CASSQGHYNSPLHF.

The chain carries TRBV20-1 and TRBJ1-1; unclear D gene. The CDR3 runs to 8 residues. In germline, CDR1 is DFQATT, CDR2 SNEGSKA (reference sequence). CDR3 sequence: CSAVGAFF. CDR3 in DNA: TGCAGCGCTGTTGGCGCTTTCTTT.

The chain carries TRBV16 and TRBJ2-7; 11 positions match TRBD1. Germline V gene lookup returns CDR1 KGHSY and CDR2 FQNENV. This CDR3 has 15 amino acids. V shed 5 bases, J shed 7 bases, and the junction held 10 bases outside the gene matches. CDR3 sequence reads: CASSFHGQGAGEQYF. In DNA form, the CDR3 reads TGTGCCAGCAGCTTCCACGGACAGGGGGCAGGGGAGCAGTACTTC. Supplemented by reference TRBV16 and TRBJ2-7, the full variable domain reads GEEVAQTPKHLVRGEGQKAKLYCAPIKGHSYVFWYQQVLKNEFKFLISFQNENVFDETGMPKERFSAKCLPNSPCSLEIQATKLEDSAVYFCASSFHGQGAGEQYFGPGTRLTVT.

The rearrangement uses TRBV10-2 and TRBJ2-7; D perhaps matches TRBD2 (5 bases). Trimming removed 7 bases at V and 2 bases at J, with 15 bases between. Germline CDR1 and CDR2: WSHSY and SAAADI. CDR3 length: 14 residues. The CDR3 region has the DNA TGCGCCAGCAAGATCACCCCGGGGACCTACGAGCAGTACTTC. Protein: CASKITPGTYEQYF.

This clone showed up just once. The rearrangement uses TRBV5-6 and TRBJ2-7, with a possible D match to TRBD1 (5 bases). Germline V lookup: CDR1 SGHDT, CDR2 YYEEEE. The CDR3 consists of 15 residues. Between the trimmed V and J ends, which lost 7 bases and 2 bases, there was a span of 19 bases. CDR3 sequence reads: CASASGASFTYEQYF. CDR3 in DNA: TGTGCCAGCGCGAGTGGGGCCTCTTTTACCTACGAGCAGTACTTC.

The CDR3 DNA is TGTGCCAGCAGCTTTGACAGGCAGATAAACACCATATATTTT. Translated: CASSFDRQINTIYF. This chain joins TRBV5-6 and TRBJ1-3, with D possibly TRBD1 on 6 matching bases. The germline V and J ends were trimmed by 2 bases and 6 bases, with 12 bases remaining between them. Germline CDR1 SGHDT, CDR2 YYEEEE. The CDR3 contains 14 residues.

The V gene is TRBV9, the J gene TRBJ1-1, with TRBD1 identical over 7 bases. Germline trimming cut 6 bases from V and 3 bases from J; bases unmatched to any gene: 11. The germline V gene has CDR1 SGDLS and CDR2 YYNGEE. The CDR3 runs to 15 residues. CDR3: CASTKTGDVDTEAFF. The CDR3, as DNA: TGTGCCAGCACCAAAACAGGGGATGTGGACACTGAAGCTTTCTTT.